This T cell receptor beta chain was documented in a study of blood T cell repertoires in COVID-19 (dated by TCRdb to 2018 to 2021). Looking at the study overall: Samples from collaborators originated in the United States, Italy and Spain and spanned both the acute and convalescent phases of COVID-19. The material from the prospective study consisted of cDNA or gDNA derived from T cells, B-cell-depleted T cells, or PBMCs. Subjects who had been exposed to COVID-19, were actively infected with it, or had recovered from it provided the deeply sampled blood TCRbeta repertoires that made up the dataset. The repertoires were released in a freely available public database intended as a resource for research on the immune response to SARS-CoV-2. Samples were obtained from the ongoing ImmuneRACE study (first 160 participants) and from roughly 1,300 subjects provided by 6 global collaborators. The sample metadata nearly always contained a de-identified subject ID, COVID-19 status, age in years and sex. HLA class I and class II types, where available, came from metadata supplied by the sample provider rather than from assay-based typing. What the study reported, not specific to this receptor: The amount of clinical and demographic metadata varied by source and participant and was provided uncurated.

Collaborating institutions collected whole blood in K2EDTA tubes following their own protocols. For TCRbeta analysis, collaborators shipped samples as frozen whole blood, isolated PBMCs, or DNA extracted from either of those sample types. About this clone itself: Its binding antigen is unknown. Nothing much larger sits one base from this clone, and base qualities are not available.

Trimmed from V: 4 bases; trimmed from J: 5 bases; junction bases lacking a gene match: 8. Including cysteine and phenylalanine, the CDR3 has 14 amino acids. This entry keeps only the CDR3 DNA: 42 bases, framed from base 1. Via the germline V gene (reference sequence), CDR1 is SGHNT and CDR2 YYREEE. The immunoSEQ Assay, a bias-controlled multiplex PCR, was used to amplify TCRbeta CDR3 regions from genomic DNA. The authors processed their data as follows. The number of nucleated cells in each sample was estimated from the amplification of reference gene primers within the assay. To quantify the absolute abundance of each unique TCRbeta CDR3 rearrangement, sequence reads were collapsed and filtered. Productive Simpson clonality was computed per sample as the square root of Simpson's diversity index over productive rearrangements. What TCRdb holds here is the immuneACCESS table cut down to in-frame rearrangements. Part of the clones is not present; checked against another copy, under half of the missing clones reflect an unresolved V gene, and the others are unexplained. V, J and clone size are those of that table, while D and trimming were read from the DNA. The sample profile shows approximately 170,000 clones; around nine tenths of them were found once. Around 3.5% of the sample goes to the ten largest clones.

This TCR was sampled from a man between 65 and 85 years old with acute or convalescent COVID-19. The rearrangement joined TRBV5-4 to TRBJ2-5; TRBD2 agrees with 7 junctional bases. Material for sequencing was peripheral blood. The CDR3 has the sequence CASSGGGGLETQYF. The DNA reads TGTGCCAGCAGCGGGGGGGGTGGTTTGGAGACCCAGTACTTC.